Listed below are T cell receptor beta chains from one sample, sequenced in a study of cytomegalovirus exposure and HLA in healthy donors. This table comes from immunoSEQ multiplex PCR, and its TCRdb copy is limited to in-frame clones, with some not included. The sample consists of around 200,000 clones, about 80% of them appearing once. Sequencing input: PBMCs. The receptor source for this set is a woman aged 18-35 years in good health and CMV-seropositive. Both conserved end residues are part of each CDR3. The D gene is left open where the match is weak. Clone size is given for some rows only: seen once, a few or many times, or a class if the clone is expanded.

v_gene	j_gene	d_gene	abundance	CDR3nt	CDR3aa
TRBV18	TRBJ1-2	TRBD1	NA	TGTGCCAGCTCGTCGGGACAGGACTATGGCTACACCTTC	CASSSGQDYGYTF
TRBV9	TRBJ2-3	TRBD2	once	TGTGCCAGCAGCGTAGGTCCAGCGGGGGGTAGAAATACGCAGTATTTT	CASSVGPAGGRNTQYF
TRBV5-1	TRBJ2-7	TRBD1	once	TGCGCCAGCAGCTTCTGGTCCACCACAGGGGCCACTCCCTACGAGCAGTACTTC	CASSFWSTTGATPYEQYF
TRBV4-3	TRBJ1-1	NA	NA	TGCGCCAGCAGCCAAGATGGCCGGGGGGACACTGAAGCTTTCTTT	CASSQDGRGDTEAFF
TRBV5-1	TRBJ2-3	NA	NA	TGCGCCAGCAGCTTGGAACCCCGCGCTGGAGTTACGCAGTATTTT	CASSLEPRAGVTQYF
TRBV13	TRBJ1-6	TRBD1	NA	TGTGCCAGCAGCTTAGGGTCGACAGGGGCACCCCTCCACTTT	CASSLGSTGAPLHF
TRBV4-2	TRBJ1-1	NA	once	TGTGCCAGCAGATACAGGATGAACACTGAAGCTTTCTTT	CASRYRMNTEAFF
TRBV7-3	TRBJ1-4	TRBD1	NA	TGTGCCAGCAGCGCACACAGGGGGCGCCAGGAAAAACTGTTTTTT	CASSAHRGRQEKLFF
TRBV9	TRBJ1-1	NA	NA	TGTGCCAGCAGCGTAGGGGTACAGCTCGACACTGAAGCTTTCTTT	CASSVGVQLDTEAFF
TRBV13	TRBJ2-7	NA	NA	TGTGCCAGCAGCTTAGAACAGGCTGGCTACGAGCAGTACTTC	CASSLEQAGYEQYF
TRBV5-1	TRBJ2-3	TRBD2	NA	TGCGCCAGCAGAACTAGCGGGGAGAGCACAGATACGCAGTATTTT	CASRTSGESTDTQYF
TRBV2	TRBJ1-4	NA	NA	TGTGCCAGCAGTGTAGGGGCAGGGTACGGCGAAAAACTGTTTTTT	CASSVGAGYGEKLFF
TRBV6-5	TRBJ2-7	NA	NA	TGTGCCAGCAGTTACCAGGGCGACGAGCAGTACTTC	CASSYQGDEQYF
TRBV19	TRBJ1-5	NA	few	TGTGCCAGTAGTATAGTGGCGGATTATAGCAATCAGCCCCAGCATTTT	CASSIVADYSNQPQHF
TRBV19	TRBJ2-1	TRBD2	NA	TGTGCCAGTACCTTTCGGGGGGAGGGCGAGCAGTTCTTC	CASTFRGEGEQFF
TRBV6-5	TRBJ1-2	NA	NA	TGTGCCAGCAGTTTAGGAGCTAACTATGGCTACACCTTC	CASSLGANYGYTF
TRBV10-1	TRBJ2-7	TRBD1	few	TGCGCCAGCTCCCTGACAGGGCACTACGAGCAGTACTTC	CASSLTGHYEQYF
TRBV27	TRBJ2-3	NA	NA	TGTGCCAGCAGTCCTCCAGGGGCAGGGACAGATACGCAGTATTTT	CASSPPGAGTDTQYF
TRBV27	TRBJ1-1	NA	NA	TGTGCCAGCAGTTTATCACAGGGAACAGGGTTTAGTACTGAAGCTTTCTTT	CASSLSQGTGFSTEAFF
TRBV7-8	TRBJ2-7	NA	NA	TGTGCCAGCAGCTTGGGGCGCTACGAGCAGTACTTC	CASSLGRYEQYF
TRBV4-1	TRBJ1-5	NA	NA	TGCGCCAGCAGCCTAAGGGGGTATCAGCCCCAGCATTTT	CASSLRGYQPQHF
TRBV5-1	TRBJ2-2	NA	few	TGCGCCAGCAGCTTACGGGGGTCCGGGGAGCTGTTTTTT	CASSLRGSGELFF
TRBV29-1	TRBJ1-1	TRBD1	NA	TGCAGCGTTACCCGGACAGGGGGGAACACTGAAGCTTTCTTT	CSVTRTGGNTEAFF
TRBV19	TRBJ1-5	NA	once	TGTGCCAGTAGTGTGACGGGAGGACATAGCAATCAGCCCCAGCATTTT	CASSVTGGHSNQPQHF
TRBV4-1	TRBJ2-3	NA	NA	TGCGCCAGCAGCCAAATCGGGGAAAGGCAGTATTTT	CASSQIGERQYF
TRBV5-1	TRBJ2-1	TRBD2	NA	TGCGCCAGCAGCTTGGTGGCGGGGGGCACTGAGCAGTTCTTC	CASSLVAGGTEQFF
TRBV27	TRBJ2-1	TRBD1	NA	TGTGCCAGCAGCAACCGACAGGGGGCGCGTTTCTATGAGCAGTTCTTC	CASSNRQGARFYEQFF
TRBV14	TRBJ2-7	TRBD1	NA	TGTGCCAGCAGCCAAGAAGTCGGGACAGACTACGAGCAGTACTTC	CASSQEVGTDYEQYF
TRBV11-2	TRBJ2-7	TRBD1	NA	TGTGCCAGCAGCTTAGGTGCTAAGACAGGGGATGAGCAGTACTTC	CASSLGAKTGDEQYF
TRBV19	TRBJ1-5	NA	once	TGTGCCAGTGGAGACGGGTCGTATCAGCCCCAGCATTTT	CASGDGSYQPQHF
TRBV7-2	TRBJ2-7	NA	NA	TGTGCCAGCAGCTTAGCGTTCGGACAGATGGGCTACGAGCAGTACTTC	CASSLAFGQMGYEQYF
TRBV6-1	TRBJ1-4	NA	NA	TGTGCCAGCAGTGAAGCGGGCAGGACTAATGAAAAACTGTTTTTT	CASSEAGRTNEKLFF
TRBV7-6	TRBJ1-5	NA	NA	TGTGCCAGCAGCTTAGCCAGAAATCAGCCCCAGCATTTT	CASSLARNQPQHF
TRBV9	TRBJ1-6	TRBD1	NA	TGTGCCAGCAGCGGGGGGACAGGGGAAAATTCACCCCTCCACTTT	CASSGGTGENSPLHF
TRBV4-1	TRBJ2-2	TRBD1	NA	TGCGCCAGCAGCCACGACCGACAGGGGTCCGGGGAGCTGTTTTTT	CASSHDRQGSGELFF
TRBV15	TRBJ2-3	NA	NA	TGTGCCACCAGCGGATTAGCGCCAGATACGCAGTATTTT	CATSGLAPDTQYF
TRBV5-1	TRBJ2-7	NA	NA	TGCGCCAGCTCCGAGGGGACAACCTACGAGCAGTACTTC	CASSEGTTYEQYF
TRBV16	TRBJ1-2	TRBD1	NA	TGTGCCAGCAGCCACCACCTGGGACAGGTGAATAACTATGGCTACACCTTC	CASSHHLGQVNNYGYTF
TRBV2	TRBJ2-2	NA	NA	TGTGCCAGCAGCGAACACATATCGTCCACCGGGGAGCTGTTTTTT	CASSEHISSTGELFF